This TCR beta chain stems from a study of T cell repertoires in cytomegalovirus infection. General observations from the study: HLA-C-restricted CMV clonotypes gave the most frequent clonotype in two of eight donors.

TCRdb analysed the reads with MiXCR anew, one entry per CDR3 protein. Of about 360,000 distinct CDR3 sequences detected, just under 35% appear once; the ten largest clones hold 13%. Germline CDR1 reads SGHTA; CDR2 reads FQGNSA. Between the trimmed V and J ends, which lost 1 base and 5 bases, there was a span of 14 bases. The CDR3 is 15 amino acids. This clonotype showed up many times. Its antigen is currently unknown. V and J are TRBV7-2 and TRBJ1-1; D may be TRBD1 (6 bases). Sequencing used cultured PBMCs, obtained from culture after CMV antigen stimulation. This receptor was obtained from a human donor in good health (CMV status not recorded). Some clones in this sample may be carry-over from other donors' samples. The CDR3 region has the DNA TGTGCCAGCAGCTTAGAGCCGGGGGCGAGGACTGAAGCTTTCTTT. Protein product: CASSLEPGARTEAFF.